This T cell receptor beta chain originates from a study of blood T cell repertoires in COVID-19. Study-level information: Samples of COVID-19 (acute and convalescent) were obtained from the United States, Italy and Spain. T cells, B-cell-depleted T cells, or PBMCs supplied cDNA or gDNA.

Original processing notes: Reference gene primer amplification in the assay estimated nucleated cell counts. Using immunoSEQ multiplex PCR, the repertoire was profiled, and TCRdb retains in-frame clones only, with some absent. From that table come the V and J calls and clone size; the DNA was used to work out D and trimming. The sample shows 95,000 to 110,000 clones, 60% to 85% of them seen only once. Sequenced material: peripheral blood. This receptor was obtained from a man in his sixties or seventies with acute or convalescent COVID-19.

The CDR3 DNA reads TGCAGCGTTGAGGGGACTAGCGAGACCGGGGAGCTGTTTTTT. It translates to CSVEGTSETGELFF. The rearrangement links TRBV29-1 to TRBJ2-2; 10 positions agree with TRBD2. Germline values: CDR1 SQVTM, CDR2 ANQGSEA. Trimming at V came to 3 bases and at J to 5 bases, leaving 3 bases not matched to a gene. The CDR3 contains 14 residues.